The 32 T cell receptor beta chains below all came from one sample that was sequenced in a study of shared clonotypes between healthy human individuals (TCRdb year 2020). Library creation used the immunoSEQ multiplex PCR assay. TCRdb mirrors the immuneACCESS table, restricted to in-frame sequences. Some clones are absent from its copies; in checked studies, under half trace to an unresolved V gene, and the reason for the others is unknown. Counted in this sample were hundreds of thousands of clones; roughly 70% of them appeared once. The ten largest clones represent over 1.5% of the sample. The sequenced material came from memory CD4+ T cells sorted from blood. The sample's cell subset or site label is to be understood as: CD45RA-negative fraction. The source is a woman aged 25 to 39 in good health.

The rearrangement joins TRBV6-1 to TRBJ2-3; unclear D gene. Trimming shortened V by 8 bases and J by 2 bases, and 11 bases separated the two germline ends. The CDR3 is 13 amino acids. Germline CDR1 MNHNS, CDR2 SASEGT. The CDR3 region is CASGGSVTDTQYF. CDR3 DNA sequence: TGTGCCAGCGGCGGTAGTGTCACAGATACGCAGTATTTT.

The chain uses TRBV6-1 and TRBJ2-5; 8 bases align to TRBD2. Germline assignment: CDR1 MNHNS and CDR2 SASEGT. The CDR3 spans 14 residues. Trimming cost V 6 bases and J 4 bases; bases outside gene matches: 7. CDR3 region: CASSGTTSGETQYF. DNA of the CDR3: TGTGCCAGCAGCGGGACAACTAGCGGAGAGACCCAGTACTTC.

This chain links TRBV9 with TRBJ2-2; either TRBD1 or TRBD2 may fit D (5 bases each). The CDR3 length is 16 residues. In germline, CDR1 is SGDLS, CDR2 YYNGEE. V was trimmed by 0 bases and J by 5 bases, leaving 14 bases between them. CDR3 sequence: CASSVGGDLRTGELFF. The CDR3 nucleotides read TGTGCCAGCAGCGTAGGTGGGGACCTACGGACCGGGGAGCTGTTTTTT.

CDR3 DNA: TGCGCCAGCAGCTTCGATGATACGCAGTATTTT. It codes for CASSFDDTQYF. The rearrangement links TRBV5-1 to TRBJ2-3; no definite D call. CDR3 length equals 11 residues. Germline CDR1 reads SGHRS; CDR2 reads YFSETQ. The V gene lost 2 bases and the J gene lost 6 bases, with 4 bases spanning the gap.

The chain joins TRBV28 to TRBJ1-1, with D possibly being TRBD1 (6 bases). Per the germline V gene, CDR1 is MDHEN and CDR2 is SYDVKM. Trimming took 3 bases from V and 6 from J, leaving 14 bases between them. The CDR3 spans 14 residues. Here the CDR3 reads CASSFRGGFAEAFF. The DNA of the CDR3 is TGTGCCAGCAGTTTTAGGGGGGGGTTCGCTGAAGCTTTCTTT.

V is TRBV5-1 and J is TRBJ1-5; TRBD1 is a possible D gene (5 bases). V was pared by 4 bases and J by 1 base, with 15 bases between. The germline gives CDR1 SGHRS, CDR2 YFSETQ. CDR3 length equals 16 residues. The CDR3: CASSLIRDGSNQPQHF. CDR3 coding DNA: TGCGCCAGCAGCCTTATCCGGGACGGGAGCAATCAGCCCCAGCATTTT. Full variable domain (missing parts from reference TRBV5-1 and TRBJ1-5): KAGVTQTPRYLIKTRGQQVTLSCSPISGHRSVSWYQQTPGQGLQFLFEYFSETQRNKGNFPGRFSGRQFSNSRSEMNVSTLELGDSALYLCASSLIRDGSNQPQHFGDGTRLSIL.

This sequence joins TRBV5-6 and TRBJ1-1, with TRBD1 identical over 7 bases. V shed 3 bases, J shed 4 bases, and the junction held 6 bases outside the gene matches. This CDR3 region has 14 residues. Germline V gene sequence: CDR1 SGHDT, CDR2 YYEEEE. CDR3 sequence (DNA): TGTGCCAGCAGCTCGGGACAGATGATCACTGAAGCTTTCTTT. Translating it yields CASSSGQMITEAFF.

The rearrangement joins TRBV21-1 to TRBJ1-5. TRBV21-1 is marked as a pseudogene. This CDR3 is 16 amino acids long. CDR3 sequence reads: CASSKKWVTGNQPQHF. As DNA, the CDR3 is TGTGCCAGCAGCAAAAAATGGGTGACGGGCAATCAGCCCCAGCATTTT.

The chain links TRBV2 to TRBJ2-3; 13 nucleotides line up with TRBD2. The germline gives CDR1 SNHLY, CDR2 FYNNEI. This CDR3 has 16 residues. The V and J ends lost 8 bases and 3 bases, in that order; junction bases with no gene match: 8. The DNA for the CDR3 is TGTGCCAGCGGACTAGCGGGAGTCTGGGGGACAGATACGCAGTATTTT. This sequence encodes CASGLAGVWGTDTQYF.

The genes are TRBV5-1 and TRBJ2-7; the D is unclear. Germline assignment: CDR1 SGHRS and CDR2 YFSETQ. The CDR3 loop spans 14 amino acids. V lost 5 bases and J 6 bases, leaving 18 bases between the germline ends. CDR3 residues: CASSPTPFSGEQYF. In nucleotides, the CDR3 is TGCGCCAGCAGTCCTACCCCATTCTCAGGCGAGCAGTACTTC.

The chain joins TRBV6-1 to TRBJ2-1; D is ambiguous. The ends were cut back, 6 bases at V and 0 bases at J, with 9 bases in the middle. The CDR3 loop spans 14 amino acids. Germline CDR1 is MNHNS and CDR2 is SASEGT. CDR3 nucleotide sequence: TGTGCCAGCAGCAGTACCACCTCCTACAATGAGCAGTTCTTC. This gives the protein CASSSTTSYNEQFF.

The V call is TRBV20-1, the J call TRBJ2-1; D is possibly TRBD2 (5 bases). This CDR3 has 11 amino acids. Trimming took off 7 bases at V and 7 bases at J, with 11 bases between the two ends. Germline V gene data show CDR1 as DFQATT and CDR2 as SNEGSKA (reference sequence). The CDR3 nucleotides are TGCAGTGTGGCGGGTGGGAATGAGCAGTTCTTC. It is translated as CSVAGGNEQFF.

The CDR3 protein is CAISGSLAGGTDTQYF. The CDR3 DNA sequence: TGTGCCATCAGTGGGTCACTAGCGGGAGGTACAGATACGCAGTATTTT. This chain joins TRBV10-3 and TRBJ2-3; 12 positions agree with TRBD2. Trimming removed 4 bases from V and 3 bases from J; junction bases left unmatched: 5. CDR3 length: 16 residues. CDR1 ENHRY and CDR2 SYGVKD come from the germline V gene.

The chain carries TRBV7-9 and TRBJ1-5, with D unresolved. The CDR3 sequence is 13 residues long. V lost 2 bases and J lost 9, with 11 bases in between. The germline V gene encodes CDR1 SEHNR and CDR2 FQNEAQ (reference sequence). CDR3 amino acids: CASSLWAESPQHF. In nucleotides, the CDR3 is TGTGCCAGCAGCTTATGGGCTGAATCGCCCCAGCATTTT.

V is TRBV28 and J is TRBJ2-7, with no clear D. The germline V gene encodes CDR1 MDHEN and CDR2 SYDVKM. This CDR3 spans 13 amino acids. V was cut by 3 bases and J by 2 bases, with 8 bases left in between. Here the CDR3 DNA reads TGTGCCAGCAGTTTTATTGCCCCCTACGAGCAGTACTTC. It yields the protein CASSFIAPYEQYF.

This clone showed up just a few times. This chain joins TRBV4-1 and TRBJ2-7; D is perhaps TRBD1 (5 bases). V lost 0 bases, J lost 0 bases, and 15 bases lay in between. The CDR3 runs to 17 residues. Germline V lookup: CDR1 MGHRA, CDR2 YSYEKL. CDR3 loop: CASSQDTQGGSSYEQYF. CDR3 bases: TGCGCCAGCAGCCAAGATACCCAGGGCGGCAGCTCCTACGAGCAGTACTTC.

This rearrangement joins TRBV5-1 to TRBJ1-1; a weak D match, TRBD1 (6 bases). The ends were cut back, 3 bases at V and 12 bases at J, with 18 bases in the middle. Germline V gene lookup returns CDR1 SGHRS and CDR2 YFSETQ. The CDR3 contains 13 residues. This CDR3 is CASSSMDSGVTFF. The CDR3 DNA reads as TGCGCCAGCAGCTCCATGGACAGTGGAGTGACTTTCTTT.

V gene TRBV6-1 combines with J gene TRBJ2-3, with D perhaps given as TRBD1 or TRBD2 (5 bases each). Trimming took off 6 bases at V and 2 bases at J, with 6 bases between the two ends. The germline CDR1 and CDR2 sequences are MNHNS and SASEGT. The CDR3 extends over 12 amino acids. The CDR3 region has the DNA TGTGCCAGCAGAGGGACCACAGATACGCAGTATTTT. Protein: CASRGTTDTQYF.

Regarding this clone: This is likely an artifact of a read error, given a far larger clone one base away. This same CDR3 is encoded by further DNA sequences in the sample. This rearrangement joins TRBV28 to TRBJ2-1; D call uncertain. The germline V gene has CDR1 MDHEN and CDR2 SYDVKM. Trimming removed 3 bases from V and 7 bases from J, with 1 base in between. The CDR3 is 10 residues long. The CDR3 nucleotides read TGTGCCAGCAGTTTTAATGAGCAGTTCTTC. Amino acid sequence: CASSFNEQFF.

The CDR3 sequence: CASSVLHGEYGYTF. In nucleotides, the CDR3 is TGTGCCAGCTCGGTCCTGCACGGGGAATATGGCTACACCTTC. V and J are TRBV19 and TRBJ1-2; D is unclear. The CDR3 runs to 14 residues. Germline-derived CDR1 and CDR2 are LNHDA and SQIVND (reference sequence). V lost 9 bases to trimming and J lost 5 bases, with 19 bases between them.

This clone has more than one count but fewer than ten. This chain uses TRBV19 with TRBJ1-2, with 9 nucleotides matching TRBD1. CDR3 length: 15 residues. Germline V gene data show CDR1 as LNHDA and CDR2 as SQIVND (reference sequence). J was trimmed by 3 bases and V by 3 bases; bases with no gene match: 5. The CDR3 spells CASSITGTGYYGYTF. In DNA form, the CDR3 reads TGTGCCAGTAGTATCACCGGGACAGGGTACTATGGCTACACCTTC.

As regards this clone: The same CDR3 can be traced to other DNA sequences in this sample. Here the CDR3 DNA reads TGTGCCAGCAGCTTAGGCAGAGGGTCAGAGACCCAGTACTTC. Residues: CASSLGRGSETQYF. This chain uses TRBV11-3 with TRBJ2-5; perhaps TRBD2 as D (5 bases). CDR1 is SGHNT and CDR2 is YENEEA in the germline V gene. The CDR3 extends over 14 amino acids. The V end lost 1 base, the J end lost 4 bases, and 10 bases lay between the germline ends.

This clone appeared a few times. In nucleotides, the CDR3 is TGTGCCAGCAGCGTAGCTAGGACATACGGAAACACCATATATTTT. Its protein product is CASSVARTYGNTIYF. The chain carries TRBV9 and TRBJ1-3; D is perhaps TRBD1 (5 bases). The CDR3 sequence is 15 residues long. Germline loops: CDR1 SGDLS, CDR2 YYNGEE. V lost 0 bases to trimming and J lost 4 bases, with 11 bases between them.

The chain joins TRBV15 to TRBJ2-2; D is unclear. Germline assignment: CDR1 LNHNV and CDR2 YYDKDF (reference sequence). The V gene lost 1 base and the J gene lost 6 bases, with 3 bases spanning the gap. The CDR3 is 12 amino acids. In DNA form, the CDR3 reads TGTGCCACCAGCAGAGTATCCGGGGAGCTGTTTTTT. Translation: CATSRVSGELFF.

The chain combines TRBV27 with TRBJ2-7; tentative D call: TRBD1 (6 bases). CDR3 size: 14 residues. The V gene lost 6 bases and the J gene lost 3 bases, with 15 bases spanning the gap. Germline V gives CDR1 MNHEY, CDR2 SMNVEV (reference sequence). CDR3 in amino acids: CASSRTRGHYEQYF. As DNA, the CDR3 is TGTGCCAGCAGCCGCACCAGGGGCCACTACGAGCAGTACTTC.

This chain links TRBV6-1 with TRBJ2-7; perhaps TRBD1 as D (5 bases). There are 16 residues in the CDR3. V gave up 1 base and J gave up 3 bases, with 16 bases separating them. The germline gives CDR1 MNHNS, CDR2 SASEGT. CDR3 loop: CASSEVFPREVYEQYF. CDR3 in DNA: TGTGCCAGCAGTGAAGTATTCCCCAGGGAAGTCTACGAGCAGTACTTC.

As to this clone: Different DNA sequences within this sample yield the same CDR3. This sequence joins TRBV5-1 and TRBJ1-2, with 11 nucleotides matching TRBD1. This CDR3 contains 14 residues. J lost 7 bases, V lost 4 bases, and 6 bases had no gene match. CDR1 is SGHRS and CDR2 is YFSETQ in the germline V gene. In DNA, the CDR3 is TGCGCCAGCAGCCCGGGGACAGGGGGTTTTGGCTACACCTTC. As protein: CASSPGTGGFGYTF.

This chain uses TRBV5-5 with TRBJ1-5; D might be TRBD1 (6 bases). Germline CDR1 is SGHKS and CDR2 is YYEKEE (reference sequence). CDR3 length: 15 residues. Deletions cut 0 bases from V and 6 bases from J, with 13 bases between. CDR3 in amino acids: CASSLGQGTVQPQHF. The CDR3 coding sequence is TGTGCCAGCAGCTTGGGTCAGGGGACGGTTCAGCCCCAGCATTTT.

This rearrangement joins TRBV10-2 to TRBJ2-7; TRBD1 might be the D (5 bases). This CDR3 has 13 amino acids. Trimming removed 0 bases at V and 5 bases at J, with 8 bases between. The germline gives CDR1 WSHSY, CDR2 SAAADI. CDR3 in DNA: TGCGCCAGCAGTGAGTCAGACAGCCACGAGCAGTACTTC. As protein: CASSESDSHEQYF.

This clone was seen many times. This chain connects TRBV7-8 to TRBJ2-7, with TRBD2 matching over 8 bases. Germline CDR1 reads SGHVS; CDR2 reads FQNEAQ. The CDR3 runs to 16 residues. V lost 5 bases and J lost 0; bases outside the gene matches: 9. The CDR3 here is CASSPPGTRISYEQYF. The DNA for the CDR3 is TGTGCCAGCAGCCCACCCGGGACTAGGATCTCCTACGAGCAGTACTTC.

The table lists this clone with many counts. The chain joins TRBV5-4 to TRBJ2-3; TRBD1 matches 8 bases. After removal of 4 bases from V and 2 bases from J, the junction contained 6 bases not matched to a gene. Germline CDR1 reads SGHNT; CDR2 reads YYREEE (reference sequence). This CDR3 comprises 15 residues. The CDR3 sequence is CASSLGTGDTDTQYF. CDR3 nucleotides: TGTGCCAGCAGCCTCGGGACAGGCGACACAGATACGCAGTATTTT.

V is TRBV9 and J is TRBJ2-2, with D unresolved. Trimming pared 4 bases from V and 6 bases from J, leaving 7 bases between. The germline gives CDR1 SGDLS, CDR2 YYNGEE. The CDR3 sequence is 12 residues long. The CDR3 is CASSSPPGELFF. For the CDR3, the DNA is TGTGCCAGCAGCTCGCCCCCCGGGGAGCTGTTTTTT. The full variable domain, in which reference TRBV9 and TRBJ2-2 provide the parts outside the CDR3, is DSGVTQTPKHLITATGQRVTLRCSPRSGDLSVYWYQQSLDQGLQFLIQYYNGEERAKGNILERFSAQQFPDLHSELNLSSLELGDSALYFCASSSPPGELFFGEGSRLTVL.